The rows below give T cell receptor beta chains drawn from one sample of a study of T cells after yellow fever vaccination. Via MiXCR, TCRdb re-called the 5' RACE reads, giving one row per CDR3 protein. This sample carries some 220,000 distinct CDR3 sequences, approximately 3% of them seen once, and the ten largest clones take around 3%. The input for sequencing was CD4+ T cells sorted from PBMCs, taken 10 days after the yellow fever booster vaccination. Source of these receptors: a man younger than 35 who received the YFV17D yellow fever vaccine. Each CDR3 is given with its conserved first and last residue. A D gene is named only where the DNA matches it firmly. Part of the rows lack a size; the others show once, few, many or a class for expanded clones.

cdr3_aa | cdr3_nt | d_call | v_call | clone_size | j_call
CASSPGQTEAFF | TGTGCCAGCAGCCCCGGACAGACTGAAGCTTTCTTT | NA | TRBV12-3/TRBV12-4 | many | TRBJ1-1
CASSQGGAETQYF | TGTGCCAGCAGCCAAGGAGGTGCAGAGACCCAGTACTTC | NA | TRBV3-1 | many | TRBJ2-5
CATSDRNNEQFF | TGTGCCACCAGTGATAGAAACAATGAGCAGTTCTTC | NA | TRBV24-1 | few | TRBJ2-1
CASSSGTGKGANVLTF | TGTGCCAGCAGCTCCGGGACAGGGAAAGGGGCCAACGTCCTGACTTTC | TRBD1 | TRBV11-2 | many | TRBJ2-6
CASSSGTGRDQPQHF | TGTGCCAGCAGCTCCGGGACAGGGCGAGATCAGCCCCAGCATTTT | TRBD1 | TRBV7-2 | NA | TRBJ1-5
CASSLDYSTQYF | TGTGCCAGCAGCTTAGACTACTCGACCCAGTACTTC | NA | TRBV7-2 | many | TRBJ2-5
CASSSGGLPGVAQYF | TGTGCCAGCAGCTCCGGGGGACTCCCTGGGGTGGCCCAGTACTTC | NA | TRBV7-8 | many | TRBJ2-5
CASSTPAGVQETQYF | TGCGCCAGCAGCACACCCGCGGGGGTGCAAGAGACCCAGTACTTC | TRBD2 | TRBV5-1 | NA | TRBJ2-5
CASTTNAQGNGYTF | TGTGCCAGCACCACTAACGCACAGGGAAATGGCTACACCTTC | NA | TRBV12-3/TRBV12-4 | NA | TRBJ1-2
CASSPRGMGEQYF | TGTGCCAGCAGCCCCAGGGGGATGGGGGAGCAGTACTTC | TRBD1 | TRBV5-6 | few | TRBJ2-7
CASSSYIGEEHGYTF | TGTGCCAGCAGCTCCTATATCGGGGAGGAACATGGCTACACCTTC | NA | TRBV7-2 | many | TRBJ1-2
CASSQALAGDFSGRITDTQYF | TGCGCCAGCAGCCAAGCTTTAGCGGGGGACTTTTCTGGCCGTATCACAGATACGCAGTATTTT | TRBD2 | TRBV4-1 | few | TRBJ2-3
CASSHGQGNGYTF | TGCGCCAGCAGCCATGGACAGGGTAATGGCTACACCTTC | TRBD1 | TRBV4-3 | few | TRBJ1-2
CASSPHQGGVGNQPQHF | TGTGCCAGCAGTCCACATCAGGGGGGAGTCGGCAATCAGCCCCAGCATTTT | TRBD1 | TRBV12-3/TRBV12-4 | NA | TRBJ1-5